This entry describes one T cell receptor beta chain. Its antigen is still unknown. This record belongs to a study of OX40 agonist ivuxolimab in advanced cancers. Broader study findings: At doses 0.1 to 3.0 mg/kg, CD4+ and CD8+ clones expanded.

The junction had 14 bases not matched to a gene; V was cut back by 4 bases and J by 10 bases. Germline CDR1 and CDR2: SGHNT and YYREEE (reference sequence). The CDR3 is 17 residues long. Repertoires were generated with immunoSEQ multiplex PCR, while TCRdb's copy carries only in-frame clones and drops some. The sample lists 100,000 or so clones; approximately 94% were seen once. Sequencing was performed on CD4+ or CD8+ T cells sorted from blood, taken in a trial of the OX40 agonist ivuxolimab. The genes are TRBV5-4 and TRBJ2-1, with 13 bases fitting TRBD2. This receptor was identified in an adult with an advanced solid tumor such as melanoma, head and neck, liver or kidney cancer. The CDR3, as DNA: TGTGCCAGCAGCGCCACCACTAGCGGGGGGGCCGTTGGGGAGCAGTTCTTC. As protein: CASSATTSGGAVGEQFF.